Each of the 21 T cell receptor beta chains below was sequenced from the same sample in a study of response to subunit inactivated influenza vaccine. Each CDR3 protein is one row after TCRdb ran MiXCR on the RT-PCR reads. The sample consists of about half a million distinct CDR3 sequences, roughly 23% of them appearing once. The material was CD4+ T cells sorted from PBMCs, obtained roughly 5 days after vaccination. The receptors stem from a man aged 50 to 59 who received an inactivated influenza vaccine.

This clonotype was seen repeatedly, ten times or more. V and J are TRBV5-5 and TRBJ2-4; 8 nucleotides match TRBD2. The CDR3 consists of 15 residues. Germline CDR1 and CDR2: SGHKS and YYEKEE (reference sequence). V lost 3 bases, J lost 6 bases, and 8 bases stayed unmatched. The chain's CDR3 is CASSYSGGRGNIQYF. DNA for the CDR3: TGTGCCAGCAGCTACTCGGGGGGGCGAGGAAACATTCAGTACTTC. The full variable domain, in which reference TRBV5-5 and TRBJ2-4 provide the parts outside the CDR3, is DAGVTQSPTHLIKTRGQQVTLRCSPISGHKSVSWYQQVLGQGPQFIFQYYEKEERGRGNFPDRFSARQFPNYSSELNVNALLLGDSALYLCASSYSGGRGNIQYFGAGTRLSVL.

The V gene is TRBV18, the J gene TRBJ1-5, with 7 bases identical to TRBD1. Germline assignment: CDR1 KGHSH and CDR2 LQKENI. This CDR3 region has 12 residues. V lost 6 bases, J lost 6 bases, and 2 bases stayed unmatched. In nucleotides, the CDR3 is TGTGCCAGCTCGTACAGGGGTCAGCCCCAGCATTTT. As protein: CASSYRGQPQHF.

This clonotype was counted only a few times. V is TRBV7-2 and J is TRBJ2-6, with D uncertain. V was clipped by 8 bases and J by 0 bases, with 8 bases between them. The V gene's germline CDR1 is SGHTA and CDR2 FQGNSA. The CDR3 totals 14 residues. Here the CDR3 reads CASESNSGANVLTF. CDR3 nucleotide sequence: TGTGCCAGCGAATCTAACTCTGGGGCCAACGTCCTGACTTTC.

V gene TRBV12-3 or TRBV12-4 combines with J gene TRBJ1-2, with 7 bases identical to TRBD1. V lost 5 bases and J lost 8; bases outside the gene matches: 14. This CDR3 region has 15 residues. CDR3 nucleotide sequence: TGTGCCAGCAGTCGATTGGGGACAGCTTTTATGGGCTACACCTTC. Translating it yields CASSRLGTAFMGYTF.

This clonotype was picked up a small number of times. The rearrangement uses TRBV5-5 and TRBJ1-5; D remains unclear. CDR1 SGHKS and CDR2 YYEKEE come from the germline V gene (reference sequence). The V and J ends lost 0 bases and 6 bases respectively, with 10 bases between them. The CDR3 loop spans 14 amino acids. The CDR3 DNA reads TGTGCCAGCAGCTTGGCCATTCTTTCTCAGCCCCAGCATTTT. It codes for CASSLAILSQPQHF.

This clonotype came up a few times. The chain carries TRBV15 and TRBJ1-5, with D perhaps matching TRBD1 (5 bases). CDR3 length equals 13 residues. Germline V gene data show CDR1 as LNHNV and CDR2 as YYDKDF (reference sequence). V was shortened by 5 bases and J by 5 bases, with 10 bases between the two germline ends. The CDR3 DNA reads as TGTGCCACCAGCGAGGGGCTTGATCAGCCCCAGCATTTT. It yields the protein CATSEGLDQPQHF.

The rearrangement joins TRBV5-1 to TRBJ1-1; TRBD1 matches at 8 bases. In germline, CDR1 is SGHRS, CDR2 YFSETQ. The CDR3 runs to 15 residues. With 0 bases clipped from V and 1 base from J, the junction kept 2 bases outside the gene matches. This CDR3 is CASSLEDRENTEAFF. The CDR3, as DNA: TGCGCCAGCAGCTTGGAGGACAGGGAGAACACTGAAGCTTTCTTT.

This rearrangement joins TRBV3-1 to TRBJ2-2, with 15 bases lining up with TRBD2. J gave up 1 base and V 4 bases, and 4 bases lay outside the gene matches. Germline-derived CDR1 and CDR2 are LGHDT and YNNKEL (reference sequence). There are 18 residues in the CDR3. DNA of the CDR3: TGTGCCAGCAGCCGTCCGGGACTAGCGGGAGGGAACACCGGGGAGCTGTTTTTT. This sequence encodes CASSRPGLAGGNTGELFF.

This clonotype was picked up many times. The J gene is TRBJ1-1, the V gene TRBV29-1, with D uncertain. Germline CDR1 and CDR2: SQVTM and ANQGSEA. Deletions cut 5 bases from V and 0 bases from J, with 10 bases between. This CDR3 comprises 13 residues. The chain's CDR3 is CSVFSLMNTEAFF. CDR3 DNA sequence: TGCAGCGTTTTCAGCCTGATGAACACTGAAGCTTTCTTT.

The chain recombines TRBV7-8 with TRBJ2-7; 12 bases agree with TRBD2. This CDR3 comprises 15 residues. V lost 5 bases, J lost 4 bases, and 6 bases stayed unmatched. Germline-derived CDR1 and CDR2 are SGHVS and FQNEAQ. The CDR3 region is CASSPLAGGTYEQYF. CDR3 sequence (DNA): TGTGCCAGCAGCCCACTAGCGGGGGGCACGTACGAGCAGTACTTC.

This clonotype showed up many times. The J gene is TRBJ1-5, the V gene TRBV7-2; D is undetermined. The CDR3 is made up of 13 amino acids. CDR1 and CDR2 (germline): SGHTA, FQGNSA. V lost 1 base and J lost 4, with 5 bases in between. DNA for the CDR3: TGTGCCAGCAGCTTAGGGCAAAATCAGCCCCAGCATTTT. Its protein product is CASSLGQNQPQHF.

This clonotype has only a few counts. The chain links TRBV7-6 to TRBJ2-3; D not resolved. The CDR3 contains 16 residues. The V end lost 4 bases, the J end lost 0 bases, and 14 bases lay between the germline ends. Germline values: CDR1 SGHVS, CDR2 FNYEAQ. The CDR3 DNA is TGTGCCAGCAGCTCAGCTTTCAGAGAAAGCACAGATACGCAGTATTTT. Translating it yields CASSSAFRESTDTQYF.

This clonotype has only a few counts. The V and J genes are TRBV5-6 and TRBJ1-2, with 8 bases aligning to TRBD1. V was pared by 2 bases and J by 7 bases, with 7 bases of the junction left unmatched. CDR1 and CDR2 (germline): SGHDT, YYEEEE. The CDR3 sequence is 14 residues long. The CDR3 DNA sequence: TGTGCCAGCAGCTTAGACAGGGGCGTTAGTGGCTACACCTTC. Residues: CASSLDRGVSGYTF.

The table lists this clonotype with a few counts. The genes are TRBV28 and TRBJ2-7; 10 bases match TRBD2. Germline loops: CDR1 MDHEN, CDR2 SYDVKM. The CDR3 loop spans 15 amino acids. V lost 5 bases, J lost 6 bases, and 10 bases stayed unmatched. DNA of the CDR3: TGTGCCAGCAGTGCACCTAGCGGGAGAGGGAGCGAGCAGTACTTC. Protein sequence: CASSAPSGRGSEQYF. The full variable domain, its missing parts supplied by reference TRBV28 and TRBJ2-7, is DVKVTQSSRYLVKRTGEKVFLECVQDMDHENMFWYRQDPGLGLRLIYFSYDVKMKEKGDIPEGYSVSREKKERFSLILESASTNQTSMYLCASSAPSGRGSEQYFGPGTRLTVT.

This clonotype was observed a few times. The rearrangement links TRBV28 to TRBJ2-7; 11 nucleotides match TRBD2. Germline trimming cut 3 bases from V and 2 bases from J; bases unmatched to any gene: 3. Per germline, CDR1 MDHEN and CDR2 SYDVKM. This CDR3 is built from 15 residues. The CDR3 is CASSFGTSGAYEQYF. CDR3 coding DNA: TGTGCCAGCAGTTTCGGGACTAGCGGAGCCTACGAGCAGTACTTC.

The genes are TRBV5-6 and TRBJ1-1; weak D call: TRBD1 (5 bases). CDR1 and CDR2 (germline): SGHDT, YYEEEE. With 5 bases removed from V and 7 bases from J, the gap between germline ends came to 15 bases. The CDR3 sequence is 13 residues long. The CDR3 region is CASSGGVGVEAFF. The CDR3 DNA reads TGTGCCAGCAGTGGGGGAGTCGGAGTTGAAGCTTTCTTT.

The chain combines TRBV3-1 with TRBJ1-5, with unresolved D. From germline, CDR1 is LGHDT and CDR2 YNNKEL (reference sequence). V shed 1 base and J shed 4 bases, with 11 bases lying between them. This CDR3 contains 15 residues. The CDR3 DNA is TGTGCCAGCAGCCAAGGGCAGGAGGAAAATCAGCCCCAGCATTTT. This gives the protein CASSQGQEENQPQHF. Full variable domain (missing parts from reference TRBV3-1 and TRBJ1-5): DTAVSQTPKYLVTQMGNDKSIKCEQNLGHDTMYWYKQDSKKFLKIMFSYNNKELIINETVPNRFSPKSPDKAHLNLHINSLELGDSAVYFCASSQGQEENQPQHFGDGTRLSIL.

The chain employs TRBV5-4 and TRBJ2-3, with D uncertain. CDR1 is SGHNT, CDR2 YYREEE, per germline (reference sequence). This CDR3 comprises 14 residues. V lost 4 bases and J 1 base, leaving 10 bases between the germline ends. The CDR3 DNA reads as TGTGCCAGCAGCATACCGTCCCGCACAGATACGCAGTATTTT. Translation gives CASSIPSRTDTQYF.

The chain recombines TRBV12-3 or TRBV12-4 with TRBJ2-3; 8 positions agree with TRBD2. The CDR3 spans 15 residues. The trim removed 6 bases at V and 2 bases at J, leaving 7 bases unmatched. The CDR3 here is CASRRGVVSTDTQYF. CDR3 sequence (DNA): TGTGCCAGCAGGCGGGGGGTCGTCTCCACAGATACGCAGTATTTT.

The V and J genes are TRBV20-1 and TRBJ1-1; possible D gene TRBD1, 5 bases. V lost 5 bases, J lost 1 base, and 11 bases lay in between. Germline lookup yields CDR1 DFQATT and CDR2 SNEGSKA (reference sequence). The CDR3 is 13 amino acids. As DNA, the CDR3 is TGCAGTGCTGATAGGGGTTGGAACACTGAAGCTTTCTTT. It is translated as CSADRGWNTEAFF.

The sample holds a few counts of this clonotype. The chain has TRBV6-1 and TRBJ1-5; TRBD1 matches at 7 bases. CDR1 and CDR2 (germline): MNHNS, SASEGT. V was pared by 7 bases and J by 3 bases, with 6 bases of the junction left unmatched. The length of the CDR3 is 14 residues. The CDR3 sequence: CASKAGGLNQPQHF. DNA of the CDR3: TGTGCCAGCAAAGCAGGGGGACTCAATCAGCCCCAGCATTTT.